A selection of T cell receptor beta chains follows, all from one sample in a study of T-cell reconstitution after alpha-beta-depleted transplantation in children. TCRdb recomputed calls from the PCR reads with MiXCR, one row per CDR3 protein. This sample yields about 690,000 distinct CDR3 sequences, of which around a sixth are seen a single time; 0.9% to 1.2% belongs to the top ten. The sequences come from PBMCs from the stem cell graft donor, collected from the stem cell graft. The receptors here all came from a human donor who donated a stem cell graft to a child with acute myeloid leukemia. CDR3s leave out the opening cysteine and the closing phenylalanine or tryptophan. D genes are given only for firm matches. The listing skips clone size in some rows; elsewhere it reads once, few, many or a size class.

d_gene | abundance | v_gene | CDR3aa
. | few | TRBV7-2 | ASSQGQSSGNTIY
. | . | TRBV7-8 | ASSLEGGPDTQY
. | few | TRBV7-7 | ASSPWEGGSTDTQY
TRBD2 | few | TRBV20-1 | SALAGGRSEQY
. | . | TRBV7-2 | ASTPRGPPRSYGYT
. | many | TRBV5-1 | ASSLSDRLNTEAF
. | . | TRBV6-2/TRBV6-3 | ASSFPGTQY
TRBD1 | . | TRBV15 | ATSRVAGQGFSEAF
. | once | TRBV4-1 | ASSQEGGSQPQH
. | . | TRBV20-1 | SARDPSMGLRETQY
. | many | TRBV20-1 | SVRGGNSYEQY
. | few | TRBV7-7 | ASSLESAGAANTGELF
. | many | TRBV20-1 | SARSLADPLHEQF
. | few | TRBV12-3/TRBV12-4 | ASSLGQGGVDTEAF
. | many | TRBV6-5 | ASSTFSETQY
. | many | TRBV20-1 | SARDRGGPQETQY
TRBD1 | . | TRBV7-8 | ASSLAHQGVNTGELF
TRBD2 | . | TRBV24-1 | ATSDPSGGGTDTQY
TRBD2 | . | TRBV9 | ASSVGSGHSPGANVLT
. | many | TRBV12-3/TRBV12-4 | ASSFELSNQPQH
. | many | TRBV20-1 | SARVYEQF
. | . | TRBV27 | ASSVAHIGEQY
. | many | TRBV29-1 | SVPPKLYRDGYT
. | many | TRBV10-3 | AISDERLRGNTIY
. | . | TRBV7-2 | ASSAGGIGGELF
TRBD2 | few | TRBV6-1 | ASAAGGLNTQY
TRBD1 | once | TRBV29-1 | SLNDRGSTDTQY
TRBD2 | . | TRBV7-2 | ASSLEGGGLSIQY
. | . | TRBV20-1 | SARDLGGGAVPSSYNSPLH
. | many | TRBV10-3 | AISGAGLDGYT
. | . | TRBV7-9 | ASSFPGVGLRGDEQF
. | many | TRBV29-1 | SVKGGSYEQY
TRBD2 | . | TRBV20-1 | SARDSLAGDLNEQF
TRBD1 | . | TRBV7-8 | ASSLGRQGAFQPQH
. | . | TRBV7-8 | ASSLLRGDEQY
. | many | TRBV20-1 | SARLPHSTDTQY
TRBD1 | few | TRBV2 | ASSVEQGAIHEQF
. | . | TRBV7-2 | ASSLDHRAGANVLT
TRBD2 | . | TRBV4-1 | ASSQRGVSETQY
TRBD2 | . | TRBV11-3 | ASSSVGLALSYEQY
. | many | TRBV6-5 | ASSYGTDGYT